The 3 T cell receptor beta chains in this list originate from one sample, sequenced in a study of T cells in Graves' hyperthyroidism and ophthalmopathy. TCR beta CDR3 sequences were amplified from RNA transcripts. With the HTBI primer set, the TCR CDR3 went through a first round of RT-PCR. TCRdb itself ran the multiplex PCR reads through MiXCR, one entry per CDR3 protein. The top ten hold more than 60% of the sample, which has 130,000 to 150,000 distinct CDR3 sequences, around 20% seen once. The material sequenced was blood. These receptors came from a woman in her 50s with Graves' hyperthyroidism that later progressed to Graves' ophthalmopathy.

This rearrangement joins TRBV20-1 to TRBJ2-1, with 11 bases matching TRBD2. This CDR3 has 18 residues. Germline V gene lookup returns CDR1 DFQATT and CDR2 SNEGSKA (reference sequence). V lost 5 bases to trimming and J lost 3 bases; unmatched junction nucleotides: 15. CDR3 amino acids: CSAYRGTAGTSGYNEQFF. DNA for the CDR3: TGCAGTGCTTACCGCGGGACTGCCGGGACTAGCGGCTACAATGAGCAGTTCTTC.

This clonotype was detected a few times. The chain recombines TRBV5-4 with TRBJ2-1, with D possibly TRBD2 on 8 matching bases. Per the germline V gene, CDR1 is SGHNT and CDR2 is YYREEE (reference sequence). Trimming left V 4 bases short and J 7 bases short, with 18 bases between. There are 15 residues in the CDR3. CDR3 amino acids: CASSRGGTDYNEQFF. As DNA, the CDR3 is TGTGCCAGCAGCCGGGGGGGGACAGATTATAATGAGCAGTTCTTC.

This chain joins TRBV9 and TRBJ2-3; D remains unclear. The CDR3 is 15 amino acids. Trimming took off 1 base at V and 1 base at J, with 10 bases between the two ends. CDR1 SGDLS and CDR2 YYNGEE come from the germline V gene. As DNA, the CDR3 is TGTGCCAGCAGCGTAACCGGAACGCGCACAGATACGCAGTATTTT. It codes for CASSVTGTRTDTQYF. Full variable domain (outside the CDR3, taken from reference TRBV9 and TRBJ2-3): DSGVTQTPKHLITATGQRVTLRCSPRSGDLSVYWYQQSLDQGLQFLIQYYNGEERAKGNILERFSAQQFPDLHSELNLSSLELGDSALYFCASSVTGTRTDTQYFGPGTRLTVL.